Listed below are T cell receptor beta chains from one sample, sequenced in a study of response to subunit inactivated influenza vaccine. TCRdb reprocessed the RT-PCR reads with MiXCR, giving one entry per CDR3 protein. The sample contains about 780,000 distinct CDR3 sequences, about a fifth of which appear only once. The sample in question was PBMCs from blood, obtained around 5 days after vaccination. These receptors came from a man aged 45-65 years who received an inactivated influenza vaccine. The CDR3 runs from the conserved cysteine through the conserved F or W. The D gene is left open where the match is weak. Clone size is shown for a subset of rows, as once, few, many or a class of expanded clone.

clone size	V gene	D gene	J gene	CDR3 length	CDR3 protein	CDR3 DNA
many	TRBV29-1	.	TRBJ2-1	12	CSVVDQKNEQFF	TGCAGCGTGGTCGACCAAAAGAATGAGCAGTTCTTC
few	TRBV4-1	.	TRBJ2-5	14	CASSLRGSLETQYF	TGCGCCAGCAGCCTAAGGGGGAGTTTGGAGACCCAGTACTTC
few	TRBV5-1	.	TRBJ1-6	16	CASSFSGGPDNSPLHF	TGCGCCAGCAGCTTCAGCGGAGGTCCTGATAATTCACCCCTCCACTTT
few	TRBV5-6	.	TRBJ2-3	13	CASSPHRTDTQYF	TGTGCCAGCAGCCCGCACCGCACAGATACGCAGTATTTT
.	TRBV2	.	TRBJ2-3	12	CASSVLVDTQYF	TGTGCCAGCAGTGTTTTAGTAGATACGCAGTATTTT
.	TRBV4-1	.	TRBJ2-1	15	CASSQEGRSYNEQFF	TGCGCCAGCAGCCAAGAAGGCCGGTCCTACAATGAGCAGTTCTTC
.	TRBV28	.	TRBJ1-1	14	CASSYGMVNTEAFF	TGTGCCAGCAGTTACGGGATGGTGAACACTGAAGCTTTCTTT
few	TRBV6-6	.	TRBJ2-1	13	CASSPVGGVEQFF	TGTGCCAGCAGTCCGGTCGGTGGGGTTGAGCAGTTCTTC
.	TRBV7-9	.	TRBJ1-4	12	CATIGTNEKLFF	TGTGCCACCATAGGGACTAATGAAAAACTGTTTTTT
.	TRBV3-1	TRBD1	TRBJ2-1	15	CASSQPGQGDNEQFF	TGTGCCAGCAGCCAACCGGGACAGGGGGACAATGAGCAGTTCTTC
few	TRBV7-2	.	TRBJ2-5	15	CASTQGPDRGETQYF	TGTGCCAGCACACAAGGACCCGACCGAGGGGAGACCCAGTACTTC
.	TRBV25-1	.	TRBJ2-7	12	CASSAMYYEQYF	TGTGCCAGCAGTGCAATGTACTACGAGCAGTACTTC
.	TRBV7-2	.	TRBJ2-7	14	CASSLASGRYEQYF	TGTGCCAGCAGCTTAGCTAGCGGACGCTACGAGCAGTACTTC
.	TRBV20-1	.	TRBJ1-4	14	CSARGSGVDEKLFF	TGCAGTGCTAGAGGAAGCGGGGTGGATGAAAAACTGTTTTTT
many	TRBV12-3/TRBV12-4	.	TRBJ2-7	13	CASSLVEGNEQYF	TGTGCCAGCAGTTTAGTGGAGGGCAACGAGCAGTACTTC
many	TRBV4-3	TRBD2	TRBJ2-7	16	CASSQAWVGLPYEQYF	TGCGCCAGCAGCCAAGCCTGGGTGGGACTACCCTACGAGCAGTACTTC
.	TRBV4-2	TRBD2	TRBJ2-1	18	CASSHDPGLAGVGNEQFF	TGTGCCAGCAGCCACGACCCGGGACTAGCGGGAGTCGGCAATGAGCAGTTCTTC
.	TRBV27	TRBD1	TRBJ2-5	13	CAAAPLGGETQYF	TGTGCCGCGGCTCCGCTAGGGGGCGAGACCCAGTACTTC
.	TRBV12-3/TRBV12-4	TRBD2	TRBJ2-1	17	CASRSPLGLAVNNEQFF	TGTGCCAGCAGGTCACCCTTGGGACTAGCGGTAAACAATGAGCAGTTCTTC
.	TRBV27	.	TRBJ2-5	16	CASSPTRGSTQETQYF	TGTGCCAGCAGTCCAACAAGGGGATCTACTCAAGAGACCCAGTACTTC
few	TRBV5-5	.	TRBJ2-5	16	CASSFLTGGAQETQYF	TGTGCCAGCAGCTTCCTCACCGGGGGCGCCCAAGAGACCCAGTACTTC
few	TRBV5-5	TRBD2	TRBJ2-2	16	CASSLLAGENTGELFF	TGTGCCAGCAGCTTACTAGCGGGAGAGAACACCGGGGAGCTGTTTTTT
few	TRBV2	TRBD1	TRBJ2-7	14	CASRDRTGYYEQYF	TGTGCCAGCAGAGACCGGACAGGGTACTACGAGCAGTACTTC
.	TRBV4-3	TRBD1	TRBJ1-2	15	CASSQDRGTGPGYTF	TGCGCCAGCAGCCAAGATCGGGGGACAGGGCCTGGCTACACCTTC
.	TRBV6-1	.	TRBJ1-5	15	CASRSGVYSNQPQHF	TGTGCCAGCAGATCGGGGGTTTATAGCAATCAGCCCCAGCATTTT
.	TRBV11-2	.	TRBJ2-1	17	CASSPKTRDGPYNEQFF	TGTGCCAGCAGCCCTAAAACACGGGACGGCCCCTACAATGAGCAGTTCTTC
.	TRBV7-6	.	TRBJ2-7	19	CASSLDQARVQGGSYEQYF	TGTGCCAGCAGCTTAGATCAAGCGCGAGTCCAGGGCGGGTCGTACGAGCAGTACTTC
.	TRBV11-2	.	TRBJ2-7	14	CASSRPRAPYEQYF	TGTGCCAGCAGCAGGCCACGAGCTCCCTACGAGCAGTACTTC
.	TRBV5-1	.	TRBJ1-1	13	CASSSPANTEAFF	TGCGCCAGCAGCTCCCCAGCGAACACTGAAGCTTTCTTT
many	TRBV9	.	TRBJ1-1	14	CASSVAQGSTEAFF	TGTGCCAGCAGCGTAGCTCAGGGGTCCACTGAAGCTTTCTTT
.	TRBV12-3/TRBV12-4	TRBD2	TRBJ2-7	16	CASSFFGAGAHYEQYF	TGTGCCAGCAGTTTCTTTGGTGCGGGAGCCCACTACGAGCAGTACTTC
.	TRBV5-1	TRBD1	TRBJ1-2	14	CASRAGQGLVGYTF	TGCGCCAGCAGAGCCGGACAGGGGTTGGTTGGCTACACCTTC
few	TRBV7-8	.	TRBJ2-5	16	CASTLAVRVLMETQYF	TGTGCCAGCACCCTAGCAGTACGGGTTCTCATGGAGACCCAGTACTTC
.	TRBV15	.	TRBJ2-3	15	CATSREPTSPDTQYF	TGTGCCACCAGCAGAGAGCCGACTAGTCCAGATACGCAGTATTTT
few	TRBV5-1	TRBD2	TRBJ2-1	14	CASKRESSYNEQFF	TGCGCCAGCAAGCGGGAGAGCTCCTACAATGAGCAGTTCTTC
.	TRBV11-2	TRBD2	TRBJ2-5	15	CASSLTSGGSQTQYF	TGTGCCAGCAGCCTTACCAGCGGGGGGTCGCAGACCCAGTACTTC
.	TRBV5-1	.	TRBJ2-5	14	CASADGFGQETQYF	TGCGCCAGCGCCGACGGATTCGGACAAGAGACCCAGTACTTC
.	TRBV12-3/TRBV12-4	.	TRBJ1-5	15	CASSFWESRGQPQHF	TGTGCCAGCAGCTTCTGGGAGAGCCGGGGTCAGCCCCAGCATTTT
.	TRBV20-1	.	TRBJ2-3	15	CSARDWGRGADTQYF	TGCAGTGCTAGAGATTGGGGCAGGGGCGCAGATACGCAGTATTTT
.	TRBV2	TRBD1	TRBJ2-7	14	CASSAGTGYYEQYF	TGTGCCAGCAGTGCTGGGACAGGGTATTACGAGCAGTACTTC
.	TRBV11-2	.	TRBJ2-3	14	CASSHPRLRDTQYF	TGTGCCAGCAGCCACCCGCGGTTAAGGGATACGCAGTATTTT
.	TRBV28	TRBD1	TRBJ1-2	17	CASSLRGSGQGARGYTF	TGTGCCAGCAGTTTACGCGGGTCGGGACAGGGGGCGCGTGGCTACACCTTC
few	TRBV20-1	TRBD2	TRBJ2-7	15	CSARGPLAGEYEQYF	TGCAGTGCTAGAGGCCCCCTAGCGGGAGAATACGAGCAGTACTTC